This is a list of T cell receptor beta chains from one sample in a study of blood T cell dynamics during melanoma immunotherapy. The protocol was immunoSEQ multiplex PCR, while the TCRdb copy is restricted to in-frame clones and leaves out a portion. Of about 24,000 clones listed, roughly nine tenths are singletons. The source was blood, collected from a patient treated with checkpoint blockade. The origin of the receptors is a human donor with melanoma. Each CDR3 is given with its conserved first and last residue.

j_call	v_call	cdr3_length	cdr3_aa
TRBJ2-6	TRBV27	16	CASSLKAQTGANVLTF
TRBJ2-1	TRBV7-6	18	CASSLAGVQREGYNEQFF
TRBJ2-4	TRBV6-1	14	CASSTGTTKNIQYF
TRBJ2-7	TRBV29-1	14	CSVVRPGRPYEQYF
TRBJ2-5	TRBV7-8	14	CASSPPERGETQYF
TRBJ2-4	TRBV5-1	17	CASSVAARGLAKNIQYF
TRBJ1-4	TRBV19	15	CASSYRPGTGEKLFF
TRBJ2-7	TRBV4-1	15	CASSPSAGQGYEQYF
TRBJ1-2	TRBV28	12	CASAGFQRGYTF
TRBJ2-2	TRBV18	16	CASSPRTGVNTGELFF
TRBJ1-2	TRBV2	13	CASRYYRDNGYTF
TRBJ1-5	TRBV5-5	17	CASSLGPGTGDRQPQHF
TRBJ1-1	TRBV27	14	CASRYLVGGTEAFF
TRBJ1-2	TRBV7-3	15	CASSLSGTGRGGYTF
TRBJ2-3	TRBV7-9	15	CASSVTSGKTDTQYF
NA	TRBV10-3	17	CAISETWWAGKGYEQYF
TRBJ2-1	TRBV11-1	15	CASSSSGPGDNEQFF
TRBJ2-7	TRBV9	12	CASSPSSYEQYF
TRBJ2-7	TRBV7-8	18	CASSPKVSRPAGFREQYF
TRBJ2-3	TRBV10-3	14	CAISQLAGTDTQYF
TRBJ2-2	TRBV28	15	CASSFVSWAGGELFF
TRBJ2-7	TRBV18	12	CASSPMGEEQYF
TRBJ1-3	TRBV6-6	15	CASSITAGSGNTIYF
TRBJ2-2	TRBV6-5	15	CASSNSDRVVGELFF
TRBJ2-2	TRBV5-1	15	CASSKGTLGTGELFF
TRBJ1-5	TRBV6-5	14	CASSYGGRDQPQHF
TRBJ2-5	TRBV7-2	16	CASSAGLAVRGETQYF
TRBJ1-2	TRBV6-5	11	CASSTGVGYTF
TRBJ1-1	TRBV7-3	13	CASSLNRRGTAFF
TRBJ2-2	TRBV5-1	14	CASRSDIGGGELFF
TRBJ1-2	TRBV5-6	15	CASSRRDRFYYGYTF
TRBJ1-2	TRBV5-4	12	CASSGEVIGYTF
TRBJ1-6	TRBV6-1	17	CASSAGQGSSYNSPLHF
TRBJ2-7	TRBV11-1	17	CASSLGNGGSSSYEQYF
TRBJ2-1	TRBV5-1	15	CASSLASGTNNEQFF
TRBJ1-1	TRBV2	15	CASSDGRRGGTEAFF
TRBJ2-7	TRBV28	12	CASNPGFSEQYF
TRBJ1-2	TRBV4-2	13	CASSPTGGYGYTF
TRBJ1-5	TRBV19	14	CASSIWDSNQPQHF
TRBJ1-1	TRBV15	15	CATSANGRGGVEAFF
TRBJ2-3	TRBV2	17	CASSARWLAAVTDTQYF
TRBJ2-7	TRBV13	18	CASSLGTRRRSIGYEQYF
TRBJ2-2	TRBV2	16	CASSEGAGTGTGELFF
TRBJ2-7	TRBV27	13	CASSFGQTYEQYF
TRBJ2-3	TRBV5-4	14	CASSSPQGSGTQYF
TRBJ1-5	TRBV6-1	15	CASSAERTSNQPQHF
TRBJ2-3	TRBV27	16	CASSSPGGLRTDTQYF
TRBJ1-5	TRBV6-5	15	CASSPRRGDNQPQHF
TRBJ2-4	TRBV5-1	14	CASSWLGGKNIQYF